This entry concerns a single T cell receptor (beta chain). Its target is unknown. PCR used 60 Vbeta primers and 13 Jbeta primers. Measured with immunoSEQ multiplex PCR; TCRdb has only the in-frame clones, and not every one. This repertoire includes roughly 57,000 clones. This record belongs to a study of cytomegalovirus exposure and HLA in healthy donors. The germline CDR1 and CDR2 sequences are SGHNT and YYREEE (reference sequence). The CDR3 sequence is 13 residues long. V dropped 4 bases and J dropped 4; count of bases not matched to a gene: 4. Study outcomes and limitations: Excluded: some indistinguishable V segments such as TRBV6-2 and TRBV6-3. Investigators reported around 150 TCR beta chains as tied to cytomegalovirus.

This TCR was sampled from a woman between 25 and 40 years old in good health and CMV-seropositive. The specimen sequenced was PBMCs. V is TRBV5-4 and J is TRBJ1-2, with 7 bases lining up with TRBD1. This CDR3 is CASSGQASYGYTF. CDR3 DNA: TGTGCCAGCAGCGGACAGGCTAGCTATGGCTACACCTTC.